This TCR beta chain was profiled in a study of T-cell reconstitution after alpha-beta-depleted transplantation in children. This clonotype came up once. The CDR3 has 15 residues. V lost 0 bases, J lost 2 bases, and 14 bases lay in between. Per the germline V gene, CDR1 is DFQATT and CDR2 is SNEGSKA (reference sequence). A TCRbeta library incorporating unique molecular identifiers was prepared. One entry per CDR3 protein, called by TCRdb with MiXCR from the PCR reads. This sample has some 500,000 distinct CDR3 sequences, with about 17% found just once. The receptor comes from a human donor who donated a stem cell graft to a child with acute lymphoblastic leukemia. This chain uses TRBV20-1 with TRBJ2-7, with D hard to call. The material sequenced was PBMCs from the stem cell graft donor, taken from the stem cell graft. The CDR3 loop is CSARDEVQRTYEQYF. Here the CDR3 DNA reads TGCAGTGCTAGAGATGAGGTACAGCGTACCTACGAGCAGTACTTC.